This T cell receptor (beta chain) was sequenced during a study of cytomegalovirus exposure and HLA in healthy donors. Findings and limits, study-wide: It was confirmed in vitro that three of the CMV-associated chains were specific for CMV antigens.

Donors showed nominal health when sampled, although they likely had unrecorded immune exposures. The PCR made use of 60 Vbeta and 13 Jbeta primers. Generated by immunoSEQ multiplex PCR, the TCRdb table keeps only in-frame clones and is missing some. The table lists 90,000 to 120,000 clones, about 84% of them singletons. As regards this clone: The antigen is not known.

This TCR was sampled from a man aged 30-40 years in good health and CMV-seronegative. Sequencing was performed on PBMCs.

In nucleotides, the CDR3 is TGTGCCAGCAGCGTAGGGGCCGATGAGCAGTTCTTC. Protein product: CASSVGADEQFF. The chain joins TRBV9 to TRBJ2-1, with D hard to call. The CDR3 contains 12 residues. The germline CDR1 and CDR2 sequences are SGDLS and YYNGEE. The V end lost 0 bases, the J end lost 8 bases, and 6 bases lay between the germline ends.